The clone carrying this T cell receptor beta chain was seen a few times. These data originate in a study of T cells in Graves' hyperthyroidism and ophthalmopathy. TCR beta CDR3 region amplification was performed from RNA transcripts. The primer set for the first-round RT-PCR of the TCR CDR3 was HTBI. TCRdb processed the multiplex PCR reads anew with MiXCR; each CDR3 protein has one entry. The repertoire holds around 450,000 distinct CDR3 sequences, roughly an eighth seen once, with 5% to 6% in the top ten. With V trimmed by 2 bases and J by 3 bases, 6 bases remained unmatched. This CDR3 spans 15 amino acids. The germline gives CDR1 LGHNA, CDR2 YSLEER.

The chain links TRBV4-3 to TRBJ2-5; 7 positions agree with TRBD2. This sequence was found in a woman aged 18-29 years with Graves' hyperthyroidism. Input material: blood. CDR3 DNA: TGCGCCAGCAGCCAAATTGGGGCGGGAGAAGAGACCCAGTACTTC. Translating it yields CASSQIGAGEETQYF.